This entry describes one T cell receptor beta chain. As yet, its antigen is unknown. V shed 0 bases and J shed 5 bases, with 11 bases lying between them. This CDR3 has 15 residues. From germline, CDR1 is SGHRS and CDR2 YFSETQ. A single record per CDR3 protein comes from TCRdb applying MiXCR to the reads. This sample carries fewer than 350,000 distinct CDR3 sequences, 8% to 9.5% of them seen once, and the ten largest clones take about 3.9%. The entry originates in a study of T cell repertoires in cytomegalovirus infection. Study overall: Public TCR beta signatures marked donors with CMV infection and the matching HLA. Study results and limitations: What dominated the ex vivo response were HLA-C-restricted CMV-specific TCR beta clonotypes. Cumulative public TCR beta family frequency identified CMV carriers with the relevant HLA.

This TCR was sampled from a human donor in good health (CMV status not recorded). Some clones in this sample may be carry-over from other donors' samples. Sequencing was performed on PBMCs. The chain joins TRBV5-1 to TRBJ1-4; D is unclear. The CDR3 DNA follows: TGCGCCAGCAGCTTGGTTACAGCCGCAAATGAAAAACTGTTTTTT. It yields the protein CASSLVTAANEKLFF.